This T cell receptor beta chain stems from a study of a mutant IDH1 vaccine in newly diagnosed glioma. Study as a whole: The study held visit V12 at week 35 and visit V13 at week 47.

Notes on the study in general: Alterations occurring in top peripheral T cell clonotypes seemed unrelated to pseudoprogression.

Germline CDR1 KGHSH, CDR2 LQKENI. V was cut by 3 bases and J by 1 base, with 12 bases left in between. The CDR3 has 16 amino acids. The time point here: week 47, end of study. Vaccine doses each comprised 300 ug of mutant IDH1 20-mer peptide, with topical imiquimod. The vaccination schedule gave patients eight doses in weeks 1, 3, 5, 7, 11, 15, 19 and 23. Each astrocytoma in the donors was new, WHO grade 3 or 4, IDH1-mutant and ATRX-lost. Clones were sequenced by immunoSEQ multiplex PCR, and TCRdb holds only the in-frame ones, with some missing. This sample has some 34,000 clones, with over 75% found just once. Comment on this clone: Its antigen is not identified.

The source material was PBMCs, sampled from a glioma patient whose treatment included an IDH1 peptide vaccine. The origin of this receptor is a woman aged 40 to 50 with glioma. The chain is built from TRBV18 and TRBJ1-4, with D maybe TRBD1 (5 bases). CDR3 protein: CASSPGGGRTNEKLFF. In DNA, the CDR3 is TGTGCCAGCTCACCCGGCGGGGGACGAACTAATGAAAAACTGTTTTTT.